This T cell receptor beta chain emerged from a study of blood T cell repertoires in COVID-19. Study at large: Spain, Italy and the United States supplied samples that represented acute and convalescent COVID-19. The analysed material was cDNA or gDNA that came from T cells, B-cell-depleted T cells, or PBMCs.

As originally analysed: Estimation of nucleated cell counts was performed using reference gene primer amplification. Assay: immunoSEQ multiplex PCR; the TCRdb copy retains only in-frame clones and omits some. The V and J calls and the clone size are those of that table, but D and trimming were determined from the DNA. The data show roughly 250,000 clones, around 88% seen once. Participants, about 18 to 90 years old, spanned around 25 US areas. J gave up 4 bases and V 3 bases, and 12 bases lay outside the gene matches. Germline-derived CDR1 and CDR2 are KGHSH and LQKENI. The length of the CDR3 is 17 residues.

The chain combines TRBV18 with TRBJ1-2; TRBD1 agrees at 9 bases. The sequencing sample was made of PBMCs or T cells enriched from blood (not recorded which). The sequence was collected from a woman aged 45-65 years who had recovered from COVID-19. CDR3 amino acids: CASSPGTGTQAFYGYTF. The CDR3 DNA follows: TGTGCCAGCTCACCCGGGACAGGGACACAGGCATTCTATGGCTACACCTTC.